The 25 T cell receptor beta chains below were found in one sample sequenced in a study of regulatory T cells in long-lasting Graves disease (dated by TCRdb to the early 2020s). The time point label here, explained by the study, means: newly diagnosed GD, antithyroid drugs for less than 3 months. For both TCR sequencing and RNA sequencing, RNA was extracted from PBMCs in TRIzol. To prepare the library, multiplex PCR was applied. Sequencing took place on an Illumina HiSeq 4000. CDR3 regions were amplified by Arm-PCR with iRepertoire HTBI primers to construct TCR beta libraries. TCRdb passed the public sequencing reads through fastp at Q25 and MiXCR, retaining productive beta sequences. Each CDR3 protein gets just one entry, which takes the most common genes and DNA from the rows behind it. The sample table records approximately 470,000 distinct CDR3 sequences; 15% to 20% of these occur just once. The ten largest clones add up to 12% of the sample.

These data were also reused for a study on T cells in Graves' hyperthyroidism and ophthalmopathy.

The sample in question was peripheral blood mononuclear cells (PBMCs), obtained at new diagnosis, from a patient treated with antithyroid drugs. The receptors were sampled from a man aged 35 to 55 with Graves disease. Donor details come from another sample of the same person, matched by shared clones.

There are many counts of this clonotype. The rearrangement links TRBV7-8 to TRBJ2-2; perhaps TRBD2 as D (6 bases). The CDR3 is 17 residues long. The germline V gene has CDR1 SGHVS and CDR2 FQNEAQ. The V and J ends lost 0 bases and 3 bases respectively, with 14 bases between them. The CDR3 sequence: CASSLARRGLYTGELFF. The CDR3, as DNA: TGTGCCAGCAGCTTAGCGAGGAGAGGACTATACACCGGGGAGCTGTTTTTT.

This clonotype was observed a few times. The genes are TRBV3-1 and TRBJ2-2; D is unresolved. This CDR3 has 18 residues. Germline V gene sequence: CDR1 LGHDT, CDR2 YNNKEL (reference sequence). Deletions cut 4 bases from V and 1 base from J, with 19 bases between. The CDR3, as DNA: TGTGCCAGCAGCCGACCCCCGATAGGGATACGGAACACCGGGGAGCTGTTTTTT. It encodes CASSRPPIGIRNTGELFF.

This clonotype was observed at least ten times. This chain joins TRBV18 and TRBJ2-1, with D maybe TRBD1 (5 bases). This CDR3 is 13 amino acids long. Germline lookup yields CDR1 KGHSH and CDR2 LQKENI. With 6 bases removed from V and 7 bases from J, the gap between germline ends came to 13 bases. The CDR3 DNA sequence: TGTGCCAGCTCGGATCGCCAGGGAAATGAGCAGTTCTTC. This sequence encodes CASSDRQGNEQFF.

This clonotype was seen more than once but under ten times. The chain uses TRBV11-2 and TRBJ2-3; D might be TRBD1 (5 bases). Per the germline V gene, CDR1 is SGHAT and CDR2 is FQNNGV. CDR3 length: 13 amino acids. V was clipped by 4 bases and J by 5 bases, with 10 bases between them. CDR3 region: CASSSGLKDTQYF. In DNA form, the CDR3 reads TGTGCCAGCAGCTCAGGGCTCAAAGATACGCAGTATTTT.

The rearrangement uses TRBV7-9 and TRBJ2-1; TRBD1 might be the D (6 bases). The CDR3 length is 14 residues. V was cut by 1 base and J by 6 bases, with 10 bases left in between. Germline CDR1 reads SEHNR; CDR2 reads FQNEAQ (reference sequence). This chain's CDR3 is CASSLETGTNEQFF. Here the CDR3 DNA reads TGTGCCAGCAGCTTAGAGACAGGCACCAATGAGCAGTTCTTC.

This clonotype was recorded at least ten times. The chain recombines TRBV27 with TRBJ2-7; 13 nucleotides line up with TRBD2. CDR1 and CDR2 (germline): MNHEY, SMNVEV (reference sequence). CDR3 size: 16 residues. V dropped 2 bases and J dropped 5; count of bases not matched to a gene: 6. The CDR3 spells CASSLRGTSGNHEQYF. CDR3 DNA sequence: TGTGCCAGCAGTTTACGAGGGACTAGCGGGAACCACGAGCAGTACTTC.

This clonotype was seen ten or more times. This chain joins TRBV11-2 and TRBJ2-5; D is unclear. CDR1 is SGHAT, CDR2 FQNNGV, per germline. V dropped 8 bases and J dropped 4 bases, with 2 bases sitting between them. CDR3 size: 9 residues. CDR3 in DNA: TGTGCCAGCGGAGAGACCCAGTACTTC. Protein product: CASGETQYF.

This clonotype was picked up many times. The rearrangement uses TRBV20-1 and TRBJ2-1, with unresolved D. V was trimmed by 5 bases and J by 8 bases, leaving 13 bases between them. The CDR3 sequence is 12 residues long. Germline lookup yields CDR1 DFQATT and CDR2 SNEGSKA (reference sequence). This CDR3 is CSAGPFGDEQFF. The CDR3, as DNA: TGCAGTGCTGGACCCTTTGGAGATGAGCAGTTCTTC.

The gene calls are TRBV7-9 and TRBJ2-7, with D possibly being TRBD2 (6 bases). The germline CDR1 and CDR2 sequences are SEHNR and FQNEAQ (reference sequence). V gave up 4 bases and J gave up 1 base, with 11 bases separating them. This CDR3 has 14 amino acids. CDR3 coding DNA: TGTGCCAGCAGCTCTACCGGGACTTCCTACGAGCAGTACTTC. This encodes CASSSTGTSYEQYF.

The chain combines TRBV19 with TRBJ1-5; D perhaps matches TRBD1 (5 bases). The germline gives CDR1 LNHDA, CDR2 SQIVND (reference sequence). This CDR3 is built from 19 residues. V was pared by 2 bases and J by 7 bases, with 27 bases between. CDR3 in amino acids: CASSIYPGLPERSNQPQHF. Written as DNA, the CDR3 is TGTGCCAGTAGTATATACCCGGGGCTACCGGAGAGGAGTAACCAGCCCCAGCATTTT.

This clonotype has more than one count but fewer than ten. The J gene is TRBJ1-2, the V gene TRBV27; perhaps TRBD1 as D (5 bases). Germline CDR1 and CDR2: MNHEY and SMNVEV (reference sequence). This CDR3 region has 15 residues. Trimming removed 6 bases at V and 2 bases at J, with 16 bases between. CDR3 coding DNA: TGTGCCAGCAGAGGAGGGACTCAAGAAAACTATGGCTACACCTTC. Its protein product is CASRGGTQENYGYTF.

The chain uses TRBV20-1 and TRBJ1-6, with a tentative D call TRBD1 (5 bases). The germline CDR1 and CDR2 sequences are DFQATT and SNEGSKA (reference sequence). The CDR3 has 15 amino acids. Trimming pared 2 bases from V and 7 bases from J, leaving 15 bases between. CDR3 sequence (DNA): TGCAGTGCTAGACCAACGGTGACAGTAAATTCACCCCTCCACTTT. Translating gives CSARPTVTVNSPLHF.

This clonotype appeared many times. This sequence joins TRBV20-1 and TRBJ2-5; TRBD2 might be the D (5 bases). The CDR3 runs to 11 residues. The ends were cut back, 6 bases at V and 4 bases at J, with 9 bases in the middle. Germline CDR1 DFQATT, CDR2 SNEGSKA (reference sequence). CDR3: CSAQRGETQYF. As DNA, the CDR3 is TGCAGTGCCCAACGGGGAGAGACCCAGTACTTC.

This clonotype was picked up a small number of times. The J gene is TRBJ1-1, the V gene TRBV24-1; D remains unclear. In germline, CDR1 is KGHDR, CDR2 SFDVKD. V dropped 7 bases and J dropped 1 base, with 9 bases sitting between them. The CDR3 covers 13 residues. The CDR3 spells CATRVGRNTEAFF. The DNA for the CDR3 is TGTGCCACCAGGGTCGGGCGGAACACTGAAGCTTTCTTT.

The rearrangement joins TRBV7-3 to TRBJ2-2; D is perhaps TRBD1 (6 bases). Trimming took off 2 bases at V and 4 bases at J, with 11 bases between the two ends. The CDR3 runs 15 residues. Germline V CDR1 and CDR2: SGHTA, FQGTGA. The CDR3 DNA sequence: TGTGCCAGCAGCTTAGTCCAGGGGCGCACCGGGGAGCTGTTTTTT. Translating gives CASSLVQGRTGELFF.

The rearrangement uses TRBV6-6 and TRBJ2-2; no clear D gene. The germline V and J ends were trimmed by 0 bases and 7 bases, with 6 bases remaining between them. The CDR3 runs to 13 residues. The V gene's germline CDR1 is MNHNY and CDR2 SVGAGI (reference sequence). The CDR3 DNA follows: TGTGCCAGCAGTTACTCGGGGATCGGGGAGCTGTTTTTT. Residues: CASSYSGIGELFF.

This clonotype was counted at least ten times. The chain couples TRBV11-2 to TRBJ2-5, with a tentative D call TRBD1 (5 bases). The germline gives CDR1 SGHAT, CDR2 FQNNGV. There are 13 residues in the CDR3. V was trimmed by 4 bases and J by 3 bases, leaving 9 bases between them. In DNA form, the CDR3 reads TGTGCCAGCAGCTGGGGCGGAGAAGAGACCCAGTACTTC. This sequence encodes CASSWGGEETQYF. Full variable domain (missing parts from reference TRBV11-2 and TRBJ2-5): EAGVAQSPRYKIIEKRQSVAFWCNPISGHATLYWYQQILGQGPKLLIQFQNNGVVDDSQLPKDRFSAERLKGVDSTLKIQPAKLEDSAVYLCASSWGGEETQYFGPGTRLLVL.

This clonotype was recorded many times. The chain carries TRBV11-2 and TRBJ2-3, with 8 bases fitting TRBD2. The CDR3 spans 14 residues. Trimming cost V 5 bases and J 5 bases; bases outside gene matches: 6. Germline CDR1 SGHAT, CDR2 FQNNGV. CDR3 region: CASSPGLAGDTQYF. In nucleotides, the CDR3 is TGTGCCAGCAGCCCCGGACTAGCCGGAGATACGCAGTATTTT.

The sample holds many counts of this clonotype. This chain uses TRBV11-2 with TRBJ1-1, with TRBD1 as a possible D gene (5 bases). The CDR3 totals 16 residues. With 5 bases removed from V and 0 bases from J, the gap between germline ends came to 16 bases. The germline CDR1 and CDR2 sequences are SGHAT and FQNNGV. The CDR3 DNA reads as TGTGCCAGCAGCGGAGCGACAGCCGGTGTGAACACTGAAGCTTTCTTT. This encodes CASSGATAGVNTEAFF. The entire variable domain, with the rest obtained from reference TRBV11-2 and TRBJ1-1, is as follows: EAGVAQSPRYKIIEKRQSVAFWCNPISGHATLYWYQQILGQGPKLLIQFQNNGVVDDSQLPKDRFSAERLKGVDSTLKIQPAKLEDSAVYLCASSGATAGVNTEAFFGQGTRLTVV.

The table lists this clonotype with many counts. The chain recombines TRBV27 with TRBJ2-3, with a tentative D call TRBD1 (6 bases). Looked up from germline, CDR1 is MNHEY and CDR2 is SMNVEV (reference sequence). The V and J ends lost 5 bases and 0 bases respectively, with 18 bases between them. The CDR3 has 17 residues. The CDR3 sequence: CASSLYTGSVSTDTQYF. The CDR3, as DNA: TGTGCCAGCAGTCTATATACAGGGTCGGTTAGCACAGATACGCAGTATTTT.

This clonotype was found many times. The chain carries TRBV2 and TRBJ2-5; D is unresolved. Germline-derived CDR1 and CDR2 are SNHLY and FYNNEI. This CDR3 comprises 14 residues. V was trimmed by 3 bases and J by 2 bases, leaving 10 bases between them. CDR3 residues: CASSDGRLQETQYF. The DNA for the CDR3 is TGTGCCAGCAGTGATGGGCGGTTACAAGAGACCCAGTACTTC. Full variable domain (missing parts from reference TRBV2 and TRBJ2-5): EPEVTQTPSHQVTQMGQEVILRCVPISNHLYFYWYRQILGQKVEFLVSFYNNEISEKSEIFDDQFSVERPDGSNFTLKIRSTKLEDSAMYFCASSDGRLQETQYFGPGTRLLVL.

This clonotype was recorded only once. This rearrangement joins TRBV2 to TRBJ1-2; possible D gene TRBD1, 5 bases. The CDR3 has 13 residues. Germline V gene lookup returns CDR1 SNHLY and CDR2 FYNNEI. Trimming took 6 bases from V and 1 from J, leaving 9 bases between them. CDR3 loop: CASSLQDNYGYTF. The CDR3 DNA reads TGTGCCAGCAGCCTACAGGATAACTATGGCTACACCTTC.

There are a few counts of this clonotype. The CDR3 sequence: CASSLGLGSSYEQYF. CDR3 nucleotides: TGTGCCAGCAGCCTTGGGCTGGGAAGCTCCTACGAGCAGTACTTC. This chain connects TRBV7-2 to TRBJ2-7; unclear D gene. The CDR3 totals 15 residues. From germline, CDR1 is SGHTA and CDR2 FQGNSA. The V end was cut by 5 bases, the J end by 0 bases, with 14 bases between. Filled out from reference TRBV7-2 and TRBJ2-7, the complete variable domain reads GAGVSQSPSNKVTEKGKDVELRCDPISGHTALYWYRQSLGQGLEFLIYFQGNSAPDKSGLPSDRFSAERTGGSVSTLTIQRTQQEDSAVYLCASSLGLGSSYEQYFGPGTRLTVT.

This clonotype was observed at least ten times. V usage is TRBV5-1 and J usage is TRBJ2-1, with 13 bases matching TRBD2. Germline CDR1 and CDR2: SGHRS and YFSETQ. The CDR3 is 16 amino acids. V was clipped by 0 bases and J by 10 bases; unmatched bases: 7. The CDR3: CASSLAGTSGTMEQFF. The CDR3 DNA reads TGCGCCAGCAGCTTGGCCGGGACTAGCGGGACTATGGAGCAGTTCTTC.

This clonotype has a count of ten or more. This chain links TRBV11-2 with TRBJ2-1; 9 positions match TRBD2. Trimming at V came to 2 bases and at J to 7 bases, leaving 6 bases not matched to a gene. Germline loops: CDR1 SGHAT, CDR2 FQNNGV. The CDR3 consists of 15 residues. The CDR3 sequence: CASSLLAGRHNEQFF. The CDR3 nucleotides read TGTGCCAGCAGCTTACTAGCGGGACGGCATAATGAGCAGTTCTTC.